One and the same sample provided the 20 T cell receptor beta chains below, sequenced in a study of post-analysis software for immune sequencing data. General study findings and limits: Patients showed TRBV5-6, TRBV5-1 and TRBV20-1 among four to six TRBV segments more frequent than in controls.

Prepared TCR beta cDNA libraries contained unique molecular identifiers. TCRdb re-derived calls from the PCR reads in MiXCR, one entry per CDR3 protein. The table lists hundreds of thousands of distinct CDR3 sequences, 44% of them singletons, with under 2% in the top ten. The antigens these receptors bind are not known. Sequenced: blood. The receptors come from a girl aged 10-17 years with multiple sclerosis.

This clonotype was found a few times. J is TRBJ2-1 and V is TRBV12-3 or TRBV12-4; TRBD2 agrees at 9 bases. With V trimmed by 7 bases and J by 10 bases, 11 bases remained unmatched. The CDR3 spans 14 residues. The CDR3 here is CASTPQSSGIEQFF. The CDR3, as DNA: TGTGCCAGCACCCCACAATCTAGCGGGATAGAGCAGTTCTTC.

The chain is built from TRBV6-6 and TRBJ1-5; 8 nucleotides agree with TRBD1. V lost 5 bases, J lost 3 bases, and 9 bases stayed unmatched. Germline V CDR1 and CDR2: MNHNY, SVGAGI (reference sequence). The CDR3 has 16 amino acids. CDR3 sequence: CASSPSGTGFNQPQHF. The CDR3 DNA follows: TGTGCCAGCAGTCCTTCCGGGACAGGCTTCAATCAGCCCCAGCATTTT.

V is TRBV6-5 and J is TRBJ2-2; 14 bases agree with TRBD2. V gave up 7 bases and J gave up 4 bases; unmatched junction bases: 5. The CDR3 sequence is 16 residues long. Germline-derived CDR1 and CDR2 are MNHEY and SVGAGI. CDR3 region: CASNRGLAGVTGELFF. The CDR3 coding sequence is TGTGCCAGCAACCGGGGACTAGCGGGAGTCACCGGGGAGCTGTTTTTT.

The V and J genes are TRBV5-1 and TRBJ2-3, with 11 bases identical to TRBD2. V lost 7 bases and J lost 3; bases outside the gene matches: 7. CDR1 SGHRS and CDR2 YFSETQ come from the germline V gene. The CDR3 is 15 amino acids. The CDR3 loop reads CASRWASGGTDTQYF. DNA for the CDR3: TGCGCCAGCCGCTGGGCTAGCGGGGGGACAGATACGCAGTATTTT.

This clonotype was observed a few times. The chain employs TRBV5-6 and TRBJ1-5, with 7 bases identical to TRBD1. J gave up 7 bases and V 0 bases, and 7 bases lay outside the gene matches. From germline, CDR1 is SGHDT and CDR2 YYEEEE. The length of the CDR3 is 15 residues. The CDR3 spells CASSLGGGREQPQHF. As DNA, the CDR3 is TGTGCCAGCAGCTTGGGAGGGGGCAGGGAACAGCCCCAGCATTTT.

This rearrangement joins TRBV4-2 to TRBJ2-3; D is perhaps TRBD2 (5 bases). V lost 0 bases and J lost 3, with 7 bases in between. This CDR3 region has 14 residues. Germline V lookup: CDR1 LGHNA, CDR2 YNFKEQ. DNA of the CDR3: TGTGCCAGCAGCCAAGAGAGGGCGACAGATACGCAGTATTTT. It specifies CASSQERATDTQYF.

The chain employs TRBV5-6 and TRBJ2-6; D may be TRBD1 or TRBD2 (6 bases each). The germline gives CDR1 SGHDT, CDR2 YYEEEE. The V end was cut by 1 base, the J end by 3 bases, with 14 bases between. CDR3 length: 17 residues. CDR3 nucleotide sequence: TGTGCCAGCAGCTTGAGGTGGGGGGCGGTTGGGGCCAACGTCCTGACTTTC. Translation gives CASSLRWGAVGANVLTF.

The chain couples TRBV4-2 to TRBJ2-1; D unclear. The CDR3 loop spans 13 amino acids. Trimming took 0 bases from V and 4 from J, leaving 4 bases between them. Germline assignment: CDR1 LGHNA and CDR2 YNFKEQ. The CDR3 nucleotides are TGTGCCAGCAGCCAAGATTTGTACAATGAGCAGTTCTTC. It yields the protein CASSQDLYNEQFF.

Here the CDR3 reads CASSLTGQGNQPQHF. The CDR3 DNA is TGTGCCAGCAGTTTAACGGGACAGGGGAATCAGCCCCAGCATTTT. V gene TRBV12-3 or TRBV12-4 combines with J gene TRBJ1-5; TRBD1 matches at 10 bases. This CDR3 comprises 15 residues. The V and J ends lost 2 bases and 4 bases, in that order; junction bases with no gene match: 2.

This clonotype was counted a few times. The rearrangement links TRBV12-3 or TRBV12-4 to TRBJ2-7, with D possibly TRBD1 on 6 matching bases. V was shortened by 5 bases and J by 8 bases, with 16 bases between the two germline ends. The CDR3 is 13 residues long. The CDR3 sequence is CASSPRDTLKQYF. CDR3 nucleotide sequence: TGTGCCAGCAGTCCCCGGGACACCCTAAAGCAGTACTTC.

The chain's CDR3 is CASTSDRTLRETQYF. The CDR3 DNA reads as TGTGCCAGCACCTCCGACAGGACGTTGAGGGAGACCCAGTACTTC. The genes are TRBV5-6 and TRBJ2-5; maybe TRBD1 (6 bases). The CDR3 spans 15 residues. The germline V gene has CDR1 SGHDT and CDR2 YYEEEE. The V end was cut by 6 bases, the J end by 5 bases, with 20 bases between.

This clonotype has more than one count but fewer than ten. The chain combines TRBV4-1 with TRBJ2-5, with D possibly matching TRBD2 (6 bases). Germline CDR1 and CDR2: MGHRA and YSYEKL. V was trimmed by 2 bases and J by 5 bases, leaving 15 bases between them. The CDR3 extends over 15 amino acids. In DNA form, the CDR3 reads TGCGCCAGCAGCCAATACGAGACTAGGGTGGAGACCCAGTACTTC. Encoded protein: CASSQYETRVETQYF.

The rearrangement uses TRBV30 and TRBJ1-1; D is perhaps TRBD1 (6 bases). CDR1 GTSNPN and CDR2 SVGIG come from the germline V gene (reference sequence). Trimming took 3 bases from V and 8 from J, leaving 10 bases between them. This CDR3 spans 11 amino acids. The CDR3 DNA sequence: TGTGCCTGGAGGATGGGGGGCGAAGCTTTCTTT. It codes for CAWRMGGEAFF.

This chain joins TRBV20-1 and TRBJ2-5, with D hard to call. CDR1 is DFQATT, CDR2 SNEGSKA, per germline (reference sequence). This CDR3 is built from 13 residues. The V gene lost 1 base and the J gene lost 1 base, with 7 bases spanning the gap. Written as DNA, the CDR3 is TGCAGTGCTAGAGTAGTCTCCCAAGAGACCCAGTACTTC. Encoded protein: CSARVVSQETQYF.

The chain couples TRBV12-3 or TRBV12-4 to TRBJ2-5; D possibly uses TRBD1 or TRBD2 (6 bases each). The J call may be faulty, since TRBJ2-7 better matches the DNA end. This CDR3 contains 13 residues. The CDR3 spells CASRGTIFYEQYF. In DNA, the CDR3 is TGTGCCAGCCGGGGGACAATCTTTTACGAGCAGTACTTC.

Here the CDR3 reads CASSLVSRAETQYF. The CDR3 DNA is TGTGCCAGCAGCTTAGTGTCCAGGGCGGAGACCCAGTACTTC. This chain uses TRBV11-2 with TRBJ2-5; the D gene is possibly TRBD1 (5 bases). The CDR3 spans 14 residues. Germline V gene data show CDR1 as SGHAT and CDR2 as FQNNGV. Trimming left V 1 base short and J 5 bases short, with 11 bases between.

Of note for this clonotype: One junction end does not reproduce the germline sequence, and a read error may be involved. The chain employs TRBV5-1 and TRBJ2-3, with 13 bases matching TRBD2. Per germline, CDR1 SGHRS and CDR2 YFSETQ. The CDR3 is 17 amino acids. In DNA, the CDR3 is TGCGCCGGCAGCCCGGGGGGGACTAGCGGGGTCACAGATACGCAGTATTTT. Translating it yields CAGSPGGTSGVTDTQYF.

This chain connects TRBV24-1 to TRBJ2-5; D not certain. The CDR3 has 14 amino acids. V lost 3 bases, J lost 4 bases, and 11 bases lay in between. Germline assignment: CDR1 KGHDR and CDR2 SFDVKD. The chain's CDR3 is CATSDNMEGETQYF. In DNA form, the CDR3 reads TGTGCCACCAGTGATAACATGGAAGGAGAGACCCAGTACTTC.

The V call is TRBV5-1, the J call TRBJ2-3, with 8 bases matching TRBD2. Germline V lookup: CDR1 SGHRS, CDR2 YFSETQ. Trimming at V came to 4 bases and at J to 10 bases, leaving 14 bases not matched to a gene. The CDR3 loop spans 15 amino acids. CDR3 amino acids: CASSPLSGSRGPQYF. The CDR3 DNA sequence: TGCGCCAGCAGCCCCCTAAGCGGGAGTCGTGGTCCGCAGTATTTT.

The J gene is TRBJ2-3, the V gene TRBV5-1; TRBD1 matches 7 bases. The germline CDR1 and CDR2 sequences are SGHRS and YFSETQ. With V trimmed by 3 bases and J by 8 bases, 12 bases remained unmatched. This CDR3 is 15 amino acids long. The chain's CDR3 is CASSSVLRGQGTQYF. The CDR3 DNA reads TGCGCCAGCAGCTCGGTTTTGAGGGGGCAGGGTACGCAGTATTTT.